The table lists the clone carrying this T cell receptor beta chain with many counts. Its antigen is undetermined. This sample was included in a study of T cells after yellow fever vaccination. Whole-study results and caveats: Most primary-vaccination clones recurred post-booster (nearly 98% CD4, just over 85% CD8). Clonotypes found in both CD4 and CD8 compartments made up a small share. Within FACS-sorted repertoires, abundant clonotypes contaminating from the bulk population could be present.

A single record per CDR3 protein comes from TCRdb applying MiXCR to the 5' RACE reads. The table shows a few hundred thousand distinct CDR3 sequences, with roughly 3.9% occurring only once. The ends lost 5 bases at V and 2 bases at J; junction bases unmatched: 6. Per germline, CDR1 SGHNT and CDR2 YYREEE (reference sequence). The CDR3 length is 16 residues. This TCR came from a man younger than 35 who received the YFV17D yellow fever vaccine. Sequencing used PBMCs, obtained 5 days after the yellow fever booster vaccination. The chain carries TRBV5-4 and TRBJ2-3, with 12 bases identical to TRBD2. The CDR3 reads CASSPGTSGSTDTQYF. The CDR3 DNA is TGTGCCAGCAGTCCCGGGACTAGCGGGTCCACAGATACGCAGTATTTT.